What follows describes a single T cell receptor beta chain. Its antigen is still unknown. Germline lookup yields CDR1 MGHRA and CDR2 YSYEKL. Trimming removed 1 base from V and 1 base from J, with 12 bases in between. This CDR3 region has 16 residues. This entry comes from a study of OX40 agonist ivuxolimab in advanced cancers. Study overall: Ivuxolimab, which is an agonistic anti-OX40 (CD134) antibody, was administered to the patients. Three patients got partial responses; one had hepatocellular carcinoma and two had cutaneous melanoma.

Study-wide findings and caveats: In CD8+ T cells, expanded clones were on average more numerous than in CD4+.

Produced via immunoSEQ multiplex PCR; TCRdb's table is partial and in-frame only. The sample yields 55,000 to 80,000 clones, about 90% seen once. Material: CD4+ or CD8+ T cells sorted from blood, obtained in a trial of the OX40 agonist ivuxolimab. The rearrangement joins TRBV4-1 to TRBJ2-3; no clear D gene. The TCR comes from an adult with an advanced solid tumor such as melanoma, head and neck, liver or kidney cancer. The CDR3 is CASSQGSRSGTDTQYF. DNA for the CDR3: TGCGCCAGCAGCCAAGGATCGAGATCCGGCACAGATACGCAGTATTTT.